These 10 T cell receptor beta chains came from one sample sequenced in a study of cytomegalovirus exposure and HLA in healthy donors. PCR amplification relied on 60 Vbeta primers (plus 13 Jbeta primers). Using immunoSEQ multiplex PCR, the repertoire was profiled, and TCRdb retains in-frame clones only, with some absent. The sample consists of tens of thousands of clones, 70% to 80% of them appearing once. Sequencing was performed on PBMCs. The receptors originated from a woman in her 30s in good health and CMV-seronegative.

The rearrangement links TRBV9 to TRBJ2-2, with D hard to call. This CDR3 has 13 residues. V lost 4 bases and J 7 bases, leaving 11 bases between the germline ends. CDR1 is SGDLS and CDR2 is YYNGEE in the germline V gene. The CDR3 spells CASSLTTGGELFF. The CDR3 bases are TGTGCCAGCAGCCTAACGACGGGCGGGGAGCTGTTTTTT.

This rearrangement joins TRBV7-9 to TRBJ2-2, with 7 bases fitting TRBD2. The CDR3 loop spans 18 amino acids. CDR1 and CDR2 (germline): SEHNR, FQNEAQ (reference sequence). V lost 4 bases and J lost 7; bases outside the gene matches: 18. The CDR3 DNA follows: TGTGCCAGCAGCTCCGGGACTACTCTATCTTGGGATAACGGGGAGCTGTTTTTT. Residues: CASSSGTTLSWDNGELFF.

This clone was seen a single time. The chain joins TRBV30 to TRBJ2-7, with 10 bases aligning to TRBD2. Trimming cost V 3 bases and J 3 bases; bases outside gene matches: 5. Germline V CDR1 and CDR2: GTSNPN, SVGIG (reference sequence). The CDR3 length is 14 residues. The CDR3 DNA reads as TGTGCCTGGAGGGTCAGCGGGAGGGTCTACGAGCAGTACTTC. This encodes CAWRVSGRVYEQYF.

This chain joins TRBV29-1 and TRBJ2-7; D not resolved. Trimming removed 5 bases from V and 1 base from J, with 9 bases in between. This CDR3 is built from 12 residues. Germline V CDR1 and CDR2: SQVTM, ANQGSEA. In DNA, the CDR3 is TGCAGCGTTCGTGTCAGTTCCTACGAGCAGTACTTC. This encodes CSVRVSSYEQYF.

A few counts support this clone. The V and J genes are TRBV28 and TRBJ2-1, with 8 bases aligning to TRBD1. This CDR3 comprises 13 residues. The V segment lost 8 bases and the J segment 4 bases; nucleotides outside the gene matches: 4. Germline CDR1 and CDR2: MDHEN and SYDVKM. As DNA, the CDR3 is TGTGCCAGCCAGGGGGCAGATTACAATGAGCAGTTCTTC. The encoded protein is CASQGADYNEQFF.

This rearrangement joins TRBV7-9 to TRBJ1-1; D unclear. CDR3 length: 14 amino acids. The V end lost 8 bases, the J end lost 1 base, and 14 bases lay between the germline ends. Germline-derived CDR1 and CDR2 are SEHNR and FQNEAQ (reference sequence). CDR3 in DNA: TGTGCCAGCGCGGGTCGGGCAGCGAACACTGAAGCTTTCTTT. Translated, it gives CASAGRAANTEAFF.

This clone was counted only a few times. The rearrangement joins TRBV7-2 to TRBJ1-2; no reliable D call. In germline, CDR1 is SGHTA, CDR2 FQGNSA. This CDR3 is 14 amino acids long. V was pared by 4 bases and J by 4 bases, with 13 bases between. The CDR3 sequence is CASSSDPGGYGYTF. CDR3 bases: TGTGCCAGCAGCTCAGATCCAGGAGGCTATGGCTACACCTTC.

The chain joins TRBV29-1 to TRBJ2-7; TRBD2 agrees at 10 bases. The CDR3 sequence is 12 residues long. Trimming removed 4 bases from V and 7 bases from J; junction bases left unmatched: 4. The germline gives CDR1 SQVTM, CDR2 ANQGSEA. CDR3: CSVASGSVEQYF. CDR3 coding DNA: TGCAGCGTTGCTAGCGGGAGTGTTGAGCAGTACTTC.

This clone has a handful of counts. The J gene is TRBJ1-5, the V gene TRBV2; tentatively, D is TRBD1 (5 bases). V lost 4 bases, J lost 7 bases, and 8 bases lay in between. The CDR3 loop spans 12 amino acids. Germline values: CDR1 SNHLY, CDR2 FYNNEI. In DNA form, the CDR3 reads TGTGCCAGCAGTGCATACAGGCAGCCCCAGCATTTT. This gives the protein CASSAYRQPQHF.

This clone was counted a few times. The chain couples TRBV28 to TRBJ2-7; D gene ambiguous. V lost 1 base and J lost 3, with 10 bases in between. This CDR3 has 14 amino acids. The germline gives CDR1 MDHEN, CDR2 SYDVKM. The CDR3 nucleotides read TGTGCCAGCAGTTTATCTTCCAGGAACTACGAGCAGTACTTC. This gives the protein CASSLSSRNYEQYF. Drawing the rest from reference TRBV28 and TRBJ2-7, the complete variable domain is DVKVTQSSRYLVKRTGEKVFLECVQDMDHENMFWYRQDPGLGLRLIYFSYDVKMKEKGDIPEGYSVSREKKERFSLILESASTNQTSMYLCASSLSSRNYEQYFGPGTRLTVT.